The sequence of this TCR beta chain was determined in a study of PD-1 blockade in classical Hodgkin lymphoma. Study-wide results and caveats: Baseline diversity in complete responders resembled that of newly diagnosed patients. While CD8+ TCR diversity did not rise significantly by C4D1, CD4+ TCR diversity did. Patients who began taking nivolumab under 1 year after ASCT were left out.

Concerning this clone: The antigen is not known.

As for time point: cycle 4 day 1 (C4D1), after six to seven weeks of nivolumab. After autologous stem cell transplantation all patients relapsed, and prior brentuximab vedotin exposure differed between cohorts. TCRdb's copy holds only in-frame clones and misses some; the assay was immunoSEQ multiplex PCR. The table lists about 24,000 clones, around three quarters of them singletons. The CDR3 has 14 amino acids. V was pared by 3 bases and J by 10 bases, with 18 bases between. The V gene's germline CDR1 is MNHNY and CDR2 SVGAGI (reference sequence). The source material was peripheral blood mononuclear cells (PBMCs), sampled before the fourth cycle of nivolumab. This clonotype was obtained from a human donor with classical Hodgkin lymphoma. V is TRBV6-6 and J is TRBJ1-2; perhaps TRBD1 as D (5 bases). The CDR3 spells CASSYAGGTQYYTF. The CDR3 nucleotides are TGTGCCAGCAGTTATGCGGGAGGGACCCAATACTACACCTTC.